The 10 T cell receptor beta chains listed next were all sequenced from one sample in a study of identifying expanded T cells in peripheral blood. Clones were sequenced by immunoSEQ multiplex PCR, and TCRdb holds only the in-frame ones, with some missing. The sample consists of around 90,000 clones, about 91% of them appearing once. Sequenced sample: blood. These receptors were obtained from a person between 18 and 70 years old in good health.

The chain combines TRBV5-1 with TRBJ1-1; D might be TRBD1 (6 bases). The CDR3 totals 16 residues. Germline lookup yields CDR1 SGHRS and CDR2 YFSETQ. V lost 0 bases, J lost 0 bases, and 12 bases lay in between. The chain's CDR3 is CASSLGGPELNTEAFF. CDR3 DNA sequence: TGCGCCAGCAGCTTGGGGGGGCCAGAGCTGAACACTGAAGCTTTCTTT.

A few counts support this clone. The genes are TRBV2 and TRBJ2-7; TRBD1 aligns across 11 bases. J lost 4 bases, V lost 7 bases, and 3 bases had no gene match. CDR1 and CDR2 (germline): SNHLY, FYNNEI. The CDR3 is made up of 13 amino acids. The CDR3 region is CASIRDRGYEQYF. The CDR3 DNA reads as TGTGCCAGCATCCGGGACAGGGGGTACGAGCAGTACTTC.

The CDR3 reads CASSQEREGPETQYF. CDR3 sequence (DNA): TGTGCCAGCAGCCAAGAGCGGGAGGGCCCGGAGACCCAGTACTTC. The chain employs TRBV4-2 and TRBJ2-5, with TRBD2 identical over 9 bases. The CDR3 runs 15 residues. Germline assignment: CDR1 LGHNA and CDR2 YNFKEQ. The V segment lost 0 bases and the J segment 5 bases; nucleotides outside the gene matches: 4.

The CDR3 DNA reads as TGTGCCAGCAGCCCCGAACGCTTAACTAATGAAAAACTGTTTTTT. This sequence encodes CASSPERLTNEKLFF. The J gene is TRBJ1-4, the V gene TRBV5-5; D is unresolved. The V end was cut by 4 bases, the J end by 1 base, with 11 bases between. The CDR3 totals 15 residues. Germline V lookup: CDR1 SGHKS, CDR2 YYEKEE (reference sequence).

The V call is TRBV11-3, the J call TRBJ2-7, with TRBD1 as a possible D gene (6 bases). The V gene lost 2 bases and the J gene lost 7 bases, with 9 bases spanning the gap. The CDR3 spans 12 residues. CDR1 is SGHNT, CDR2 YENEEA, per germline. CDR3 sequence: CASSLSQGEQYF. CDR3 in DNA: TGTGCCAGCAGCTTAAGCCAGGGGGAGCAGTACTTC.

In this sample, this clone turned up once. The V and J genes are TRBV9 and TRBJ2-2; tentative D call: TRBD1 (5 bases). The ends were cut back, 4 bases at V and 1 base at J, with 14 bases in the middle. CDR1 and CDR2 from the germline V gene are SGDLS and YYNGEE. This CDR3 comprises 16 residues. The CDR3: CASSPRAGLNTGELFF. In DNA, the CDR3 is TGTGCCAGCAGCCCCCGGGCAGGGCTGAACACCGGGGAGCTGTTTTTT.

The chain links TRBV10-3 to TRBJ2-3, with a weak D call TRBD1 (6 bases). The CDR3 has 12 residues. V lost 6 bases and J lost 4, with 8 bases in between. CDR1 ENHRY and CDR2 SYGVKD come from the germline V gene. This chain's CDR3 is CAIRDSSDTQYF. The CDR3 DNA reads TGTGCCATCAGGGACAGTTCAGATACGCAGTATTTT.

V is TRBV5-4 and J is TRBJ1-4; D perhaps matches TRBD1 (6 bases). V lost 0 bases and J 5 bases, leaving 11 bases between the germline ends. The CDR3 is made up of 15 amino acids. The germline gives CDR1 SGHNT, CDR2 YYREEE (reference sequence). The chain's CDR3 is CASSLGDRRNEKLFF. CDR3 DNA: TGTGCCAGCAGCTTGGGCGACAGGAGAAATGAAAAACTGTTTTTT.

This rearrangement joins TRBV10-2 to TRBJ2-2; the match to TRBD2 covers 10 bases. The CDR3 totals 16 residues. V was pared by 6 bases and J by 3 bases, with 7 bases of the junction left unmatched. In germline, CDR1 is WSHSY, CDR2 SAAADI. The CDR3 coding sequence is TGCGCCAGCAGGGTGAGCGGGAGGGCGGACACCGGGGAGCTGTTTTTT. Translation: CASRVSGRADTGELFF.

The chain is built from TRBV5-8 and TRBJ2-1, with 11 bases identical to TRBD2. Germline CDR1 is SGHTS and CDR2 is YDEGEE. With 4 bases clipped from V and 4 bases from J, the junction kept 13 bases outside the gene matches. CDR3 size: 18 residues. The CDR3, as DNA: TGTGCCAGCAGCCCGGGGCGGCTAGCGGGAGGCCGGTACAATGAGCAGTTCTTC. Protein product: CASSPGRLAGGRYNEQFF.